This TCR beta chain was identified in a study of beta chain features in type 1 diabetes. Expressed TCRB transcripts were sequenced because the isolated RNA had all been reverse transcribed beforehand. Produced via immunoSEQ multiplex PCR; TCRdb's table is partial and in-frame only. The sample has some 150,000 clones; around a tenth are singletons. For this clone: Antigen unknown.

Study results and caveats: There was a moderate but significant shortening of TCRB CDR3s in all four CD4+ subsets of Type 1 diabetes patients. Patients' naive, central memory and Treg TCRB repertoires seemed closer to one another than those of healthy donors.

Germline CDR1 is SEHNR and CDR2 is FQNEAQ (reference sequence). V was pared by 5 bases and J by 4 bases, with 3 bases of the junction left unmatched. This CDR3 spans 13 amino acids. Based on CD45RO/CCR7/CD25/CD127/CD95/CD27, CD4+ regulatory, stem cell-like memory, naive and central memory cells were sorted. The sample consisted of central memory CD4+ T cells from blood. The rearrangement uses TRBV7-9 and TRBJ1-2; 8 bases agree with TRBD1. The TCR was taken from a man between 18 and 35 years old in good health. The CDR3 reads CASSPDRGYGYTF. The CDR3 region has the DNA TGTGCCAGCAGCCCCGACAGGGGCTATGGCTACACCTTC.